This T cell receptor beta chain was sequenced during a study of blood T cell repertoires in COVID-19. Study-level information: Spain, Italy and the United States supplied samples that represented acute and convalescent COVID-19. T cells, B-cell-depleted T cells, or PBMCs provided the cDNA or gDNA that served as material.

As handled by the study authors: Amplification from reference gene primers served as the basis for estimated nucleated cell counts. Clones were sequenced by immunoSEQ multiplex PCR, and TCRdb holds only the in-frame ones, with some missing. V, J and clone size are those of that table, while D and trimming were read from the DNA. This sample yields approximately 100,000 clones, of which around nine tenths are seen a single time; 5% to 6.5% belongs to the top ten. The V gene lost 6 bases and the J gene lost 7 bases, with 22 bases spanning the gap. This CDR3 spans 15 amino acids. The germline CDR1 and CDR2 sequences are SGHKS and YYEKEE (reference sequence).

The TCR originated in a human donor in a cohort sampled during active COVID-19. The sequenced sample was peripheral blood. This rearrangement joins TRBV5-5 to TRBJ1-1, with a weak D call TRBD1 (6 bases). The CDR3 DNA is TGTGCCAGCACCCATAACCCCCGATCGACAGGTGAAGCTTTCTTT. Protein sequence: CASTHNPRSTGEAFF.